This TCR beta chain was obtained from a study of regulatory T cells in long-lasting Graves disease. The sample holds a few counts of this clonotype. CDR3 length equals 15 residues. The V gene lost 4 bases and the J gene lost 4 bases, with 16 bases spanning the gap. Germline values: CDR1 KGHSH, CDR2 LQKENI. Time point of the sample: newly diagnosed GD, antithyroid drugs for less than 3 months. Construction of the TCR library relied on RNA isolated from PBMCs. TCR beta libraries were built with iRepertoire HTBI primers and Arm-PCR of CDR3 regions. One entry per CDR3 protein results from TCRdb running MiXCR on the multiplex PCR reads. The repertoire includes about 530,000 distinct CDR3 sequences, roughly 15% of them detected once, and about 25% sits in the top ten. These data also formed part of another study, on T cells in Graves' hyperthyroidism and ophthalmopathy.

The V call is TRBV18, the J call TRBJ1-1; D is possibly TRBD1 (6 bases). The sequence was collected from a middle-aged woman with Graves disease. The sample consisted of peripheral blood mononuclear cells (PBMCs), taken at new diagnosis, from a patient treated with antithyroid drugs. DNA for the CDR3: TGTGCCAGCTCACAACTTGACGGAGGGGGCACTGAAGCTTTCTTT. Protein product: CASSQLDGGGTEAFF.